What follows are 21 T cell receptor beta chains derived from one specimen sequenced in a study of shared clonotypes between healthy human individuals. TCRdb keeps only in-frame clones here, not all; method: immunoSEQ multiplex PCR. The sample lists fewer than 800,000 clones; 92% were seen once. CD45RO negativity and positive selection for CCR7 defined naive CD8 cells, a population that excluded terminally differentiated effector memory CD45RA+ cells. The sample consisted of naive CD8+ T cells sorted from blood. These receptors were collected from a man aged 25 to 45 in good health.

This clone occurred once. The CDR3 sequence: CASSQRQMNTGELFF. The CDR3 region has the DNA TGTGCCAGCAGCCAGCGACAGATGAACACCGGGGAGCTGTTTTTT. The V and J genes are TRBV14 and TRBJ2-2; possible D gene TRBD1, 5 bases. Germline V gene data show CDR1 as SGHDN and CDR2 as FVKESK. This CDR3 region has 15 residues. Trimming took 3 bases from V and 1 from J, leaving 9 bases between them.

The chain employs TRBV10-1 and TRBJ2-1; no reliable D call. The CDR3 has 13 amino acids. Germline V lookup: CDR1 WNHNN, CDR2 SYGVQD (reference sequence). V lost 2 bases to trimming and J lost 8 bases, with 10 bases between them. The CDR3 is CASSEGPVDEQFF. CDR3 DNA sequence: TGCGCCAGCAGTGAGGGACCAGTCGATGAGCAGTTCTTC.

The chain has TRBV9 and TRBJ2-3; TRBD2 agrees at 11 bases. Looked up from germline, CDR1 is SGDLS and CDR2 is YYNGEE. The length of the CDR3 is 18 residues. The trim removed 4 bases at V and 0 bases at J, leaving 10 bases unmatched. The CDR3 DNA reads TGTGCCAGCAGCCCGAGATTTGGGACTAGCGGAAGCACAGATACGCAGTATTTT. This translates into CASSPRFGTSGSTDTQYF. Complete variable domain (other parts from reference TRBV9 and TRBJ2-3): DSGVTQTPKHLITATGQRVTLRCSPRSGDLSVYWYQQSLDQGLQFLIQYYNGEERAKGNILERFSAQQFPDLHSELNLSSLELGDSALYFCASSPRFGTSGSTDTQYFGPGTRLTVL.

V is TRBV6-5 and J is TRBJ1-2, with 11 bases aligning to TRBD1. Trimming cost V 4 bases and J 6 bases; bases outside gene matches: 4. There are 14 residues in the CDR3. Germline V gene sequence: CDR1 MNHEY, CDR2 SVGAGI. CDR3 bases: TGTGCCAGCAGTTGGGGACAGGGGGTGGATGGCTACACCTTC. Residues: CASSWGQGVDGYTF.

Here the CDR3 reads CAISESSGSYTDTQYF. The CDR3 bases are TGTGCCATCAGTGAGTCTAGCGGGAGTTACACAGATACGCAGTATTTT. The J gene is TRBJ2-3, the V gene TRBV10-3, with 9 bases that match TRBD2. J lost 2 bases, V lost 0 bases, and 3 bases had no gene match. The CDR3 covers 16 residues. Germline loops: CDR1 ENHRY, CDR2 SYGVKD.

The rearrangement links TRBV18 to TRBJ2-5; TRBD1 aligns across 7 bases. CDR3 size: 17 residues. Germline V lookup: CDR1 KGHSH, CDR2 LQKENI. The ends lost 5 bases at V and 5 bases at J; junction bases unmatched: 17. CDR3 sequence: CASSSGQEPTNSETQYF. CDR3 coding DNA: TGTGCCAGCTCATCCGGACAGGAGCCAACTAATTCTGAGACCCAGTACTTC.

V gene TRBV4-1 combines with J gene TRBJ1-1; D remains unclear. V shed 1 base and J shed 5 bases, with 8 bases lying between them. Germline V gives CDR1 MGHRA, CDR2 YSYEKL. The CDR3 consists of 13 residues. The CDR3 loop is CASSQVSATEAFF. DNA for the CDR3: TGCGCCAGCAGCCAAGTTTCGGCGACTGAAGCTTTCTTT.

This chain uses TRBV4-2 with TRBJ1-4; TRBD1 is a possible D gene (5 bases). The CDR3 is 16 residues long. Germline loops: CDR1 LGHNA, CDR2 YNFKEQ. Trimming stripped 3 bases from V and 4 bases from J, with 15 bases between. In nucleotides, the CDR3 is TGTGCCAGCAGCCAGGCTCCGGTACAGGTTAATGAAAAACTGTTTTTT. It is translated as CASSQAPVQVNEKLFF.

This rearrangement joins TRBV20-1 to TRBJ2-1, with D hard to call. Germline assignment: CDR1 DFQATT and CDR2 SNEGSKA (reference sequence). V lost 8 bases, J lost 2 bases, and 4 bases lay in between. The CDR3 runs to 10 residues. The CDR3 loop reads CSSPYNEQFF. CDR3 coding DNA: TGCAGTTCCCCCTACAATGAGCAGTTCTTC.

CDR3 DNA sequence: TGTGCCAGCAGCTTAGCACAGGGGGCTACGAACACCATATATTTT. Translating it yields CASSLAQGATNTIYF. V usage is TRBV11-2 and J usage is TRBJ1-3; TRBD1 agrees at 9 bases. CDR1 and CDR2 from the germline V gene are SGHAT and FQNNGV. V gave up 1 base and J gave up 7 bases; unmatched junction bases: 5. The CDR3 contains 15 residues. The full variable domain, completed using reference TRBV11-2 and TRBJ1-3, is EAGVAQSPRYKIIEKRQSVAFWCNPISGHATLYWYQQILGQGPKLLIQFQNNGVVDDSQLPKDRFSAERLKGVDSTLKIQPAKLEDSAVYLCASSLAQGATNTIYFGEGSWLTVV.

This rearrangement joins TRBV7-8 to TRBJ2-3; 8 bases are a match to TRBD1. Germline V lookup: CDR1 SGHVS, CDR2 FQNEAQ. The CDR3 spans 16 residues. V gave up 4 bases and J gave up 4 bases; unmatched junction bases: 10. In DNA, the CDR3 is TGTGCCAGCAGCTGGTGGACAGGGTCGGGCGCAGATACGCAGTATTTT. Translation: CASSWWTGSGADTQYF.

On this clone itself: This specimen includes other DNA sequences encoding the same CDR3. V is TRBV10-2 and J is TRBJ2-7; D is unclear. V was cut by 0 bases and J by 1 base, with 7 bases left in between. From germline, CDR1 is WSHSY and CDR2 SAAADI. This CDR3 is 14 amino acids long. CDR3 loop: CASSESGSSYEQYF. The CDR3 DNA reads TGCGCCAGCAGTGAGTCTGGCAGTTCCTACGAGCAGTACTTC.

The genes are TRBV11-2 and TRBJ1-5; D ambiguous. V gave up 1 base and J gave up 4 bases, with 5 bases separating them. Germline CDR1 is SGHAT and CDR2 is FQNNGV. This CDR3 comprises 13 residues. The CDR3 coding sequence is TGTGCCAGCAGCTTAGGACTAAATCAGCCCCAGCATTTT. This sequence encodes CASSLGLNQPQHF.

This clone was seen a handful of times. The rearrangement uses TRBV6-6 and TRBJ1-1; TRBD1 matches 7 bases. Per germline, CDR1 MNHNY and CDR2 SVGAGI (reference sequence). V shed 6 bases, J shed 3 bases, and the junction held 13 bases outside the gene matches. This CDR3 contains 16 residues. The CDR3 DNA reads TGTGCCAGCAGGCCCCTGAGGGGGCGTGTGGACACTGAAGCTTTCTTT. Protein: CASRPLRGRVDTEAFF.

V and J are TRBV10-3 and TRBJ2-1; D unclear. Germline V CDR1 and CDR2: ENHRY, SYGVKD. V dropped 5 bases and J dropped 9 bases, with 20 bases sitting between them. The CDR3 has 15 amino acids. CDR3 sequence reads: CAISQFSDSLSEQFF. CDR3 DNA: TGTGCCATCAGTCAGTTCAGCGATAGCTTGAGTGAGCAGTTCTTC.

The rearrangement joins TRBV5-5 to TRBJ1-2, with a weak D call TRBD1 (6 bases). Trimming cost V 1 base and J 6 bases, with 16 bases left between them. CDR1 SGHKS and CDR2 YYEKEE come from the germline V gene (reference sequence). The CDR3 totals 15 residues. The CDR3 region has the DNA TGTGCCAGCAGCTTGCAGGTCGGGGGGCGCAATGGCTACACCTTC. Its protein product is CASSLQVGGRNGYTF.

The V call is TRBV11-3, the J call TRBJ2-6; 7 bases fit TRBD1. The length of the CDR3 is 16 residues. J gave up 3 bases and V 9 bases, and 11 bases lay outside the gene matches. The germline V gene encodes CDR1 SGHNT and CDR2 YENEEA. The CDR3 here is CASTDRAKGGANVLTF. The CDR3 coding sequence is TGTGCCAGTACCGACAGGGCGAAGGGTGGGGCCAACGTCCTGACTTTC.

The chain combines TRBV9 with TRBJ1-1; D perhaps matches TRBD1 (5 bases). The CDR3 extends over 12 amino acids. CDR1 is SGDLS and CDR2 is YYNGEE in the germline V gene. The germline V and J ends were trimmed by 3 bases and 12 bases, with 15 bases remaining between them. As DNA, the CDR3 is TGTGCCAGCAGCGCCTCCGGGACTCATACTTTCTTT. It is translated as CASSASGTHTFF.

This clone was seen a single time. The CDR3 sequence: CASSSGQATNEKLFF. DNA of the CDR3: TGCGCCAGCAGCTCTGGACAGGCAACTAATGAAAAACTGTTTTTT. The chain combines TRBV5-1 with TRBJ1-4, with 7 bases lining up with TRBD1. The CDR3 loop spans 15 amino acids. V was pared by 3 bases and J by 0 bases, with 2 bases of the junction left unmatched. CDR1 and CDR2 (germline): SGHRS, YFSETQ.

This clone was seen only a few times. The V and J genes are TRBV4-1 and TRBJ1-5; no definite D call. The V end was cut by 0 bases, the J end by 6 bases, with 9 bases between. CDR1 MGHRA and CDR2 YSYEKL come from the germline V gene. The CDR3 runs 14 residues. The CDR3 DNA reads as TGCGCCAGCAGCCAAGATAGTCCAGGTCAGCCCCAGCATTTT. Encoded protein: CASSQDSPGQPQHF.

The V gene is TRBV6-5, the J gene TRBJ2-3, with D uncertain. The length of the CDR3 is 13 residues. Per the germline V gene, CDR1 is MNHEY and CDR2 is SVGAGI. V was trimmed by 5 bases and J by 5 bases, leaving 11 bases between them. The CDR3 spells CASSRPPRDTQYF. CDR3 DNA: TGTGCCAGCAGTCGACCTCCCAGAGATACGCAGTATTTT.